Listed below are T cell receptor beta chains from one sample, sequenced in a study of T cell responses to AZD1222 COVID-19 vaccine. Profiling relied on immunoSEQ multiplex PCR, and the TCRdb table lists in-frame clones only, not all of them. Among over 100,000 clones listed, about 88% were seen once. The source was peripheral blood, collected on day 0 of AZD1222 vaccination. Receptors originate from an adult in good health. Each CDR3 is given with its conserved first and last residue. A D gene is named only where the DNA matches it firmly. Only part of the rows carry a size: once, few, many, or a class if the clone is expanded.

clone size,V gene,J gene,D gene,CDR3 protein,CDR3 DNA
NA,TRBV5-1,TRBJ1-1,NA,CASSFTANTEAFF,TGCGCCAGCAGCTTTACAGCCAACACTGAAGCTTTCTTT
NA,TRBV18,TRBJ1-2,NA,CASSPREGARVYGYTF,TGTGCCAGCTCACCAAGGGAAGGGGCGCGAGTCTATGGCTACACCTTC
NA,TRBV9,TRBJ2-3,TRBD2,CASGPTGLKDTQYF,TGTGCCAGCGGACCTACGGGACTAAAGGATACGCAGTATTTT
NA,TRBV27,TRBJ1-2,TRBD1,CASTTGQGDIYGYTF,TGTGCCAGCACGACCGGACAGGGGGATATCTATGGCTACACCTTC
once,TRBV11-2,TRBJ2-7,NA,CASSLTEQIYEQYF,TGTGCCAGCAGCTTAACGGAACAAATCTACGAGCAGTACTTC
NA,TRBV13,TRBJ2-1,TRBD1,CASSTGGTLGEQFF,TGTGCCAGCAGCACAGGGGGGACCTTGGGGGAGCAGTTCTTC
NA,TRBV6-5,TRBJ1-2,NA,CASTSIGGAGGGYTF,TGTGCCAGCACCTCGATCGGGGGCGCGGGTGGTGGCTACACCTTC
NA,TRBV7-2,TRBJ2-7,TRBD2,CASSLGRRLAGINEQYF,TGTGCCAGCAGCTTAGGTCGTCGGCTAGCGGGGATCAACGAGCAGTACTTC
NA,TRBV7-9,TRBJ1-2,NA,CASRSQGSGGYTF,TGTGCCAGCAGGTCACAGGGTTCGGGAGGCTACACCTTC
NA,TRBV14,TRBJ1-3,NA,CASSQVISGNTIYF,TGTGCCAGCAGCCAAGTCATTTCTGGAAACACCATATATTTT
NA,TRBV9,TRBJ2-2,TRBD2,CASSSRLAGDTGELFF,TGTGCCAGCAGCTCCAGACTAGCGGGAGACACCGGGGAGCTGTTTTTT
NA,TRBV5-4,TRBJ1-2,NA,CASSLASGNGYTF,TGTGCCAGCAGCTTGGCGTCGGGAAATGGCTACACCTTC
NA,TRBV5-4,TRBJ2-1,NA,CASSLAVSNEQFF,TGTGCCAGCAGCTTGGCCGTTAGCAATGAGCAGTTCTTC
NA,TRBV11-2,TRBJ1-4,TRBD1,CASSPAGQGQKLFF,TGTGCCAGCAGCCCGGCGGGACAGGGTCAAAAACTGTTTTTT
NA,TRBV29-1,TRBJ1-1,TRBD1,CSVDIGQGVGPGEAFF,TGCAGCGTAGATATTGGACAGGGGGTAGGGCCGGGTGAAGCTTTCTTT
NA,TRBV5-1,TRBJ2-3,NA,CASSLMSSTDTQYF,TGCGCCAGCAGCTTGATGTCTAGCACAGATACGCAGTATTTT
NA,TRBV11-2,TRBJ1-1,NA,CASSQSTGNTEAFF,TGTGCCAGCAGCCAATCGACGGGGAACACTGAAGCTTTCTTT
NA,TRBV6-5,TRBJ1-1,TRBD1,CASSGQGKAFF,TGTGCCAGCTCGGGACAGGGCAAAGCTTTCTTT
once,TRBV5-1,TRBJ2-3,NA,CASSLAADTDTQYF,TGCGCCAGCAGCTTGGCTGCCGACACAGATACGCAGTATTTT
NA,TRBV4-1,TRBJ2-1,NA,CASSQEVALGDNEQFF,TGCGCCAGCAGCCAAGAGGTGGCATTAGGGGACAATGAGCAGTTCTTC
NA,TRBV7-9,TRBJ1-1,TRBD1,CASREGQTALNTEAFF,TGTGCCAGCAGAGAGGGACAGACGGCCTTGAACACTGAAGCTTTCTTT
NA,TRBV2,TRBJ1-1,TRBD1,CASSLGTGVTNTEAFF,TGTGCCAGCAGTCTAGGTACAGGGGTTACGAACACTGAAGCTTTCTTT
NA,TRBV2,TRBJ1-5,NA,CASSEMRQSNQPQHF,TGTGCCAGCAGTGAAATGCGCCAGAGCAATCAGCCCCAGCATTTT
once,TRBV5-1,TRBJ1-4,NA,CASSLVFGGSNSYLQATNEKLFF,TGCGCCAGCAGCTTGGTTTTTGGAGGTTCTAATAGTTACCTACAAGCAACTAATGAAAAACTGTTTTTT
NA,TRBV19,TRBJ2-2,NA,CASKFPDGTALGELFF,TGTGCCAGTAAATTTCCGGATGGAACAGCTCTCGGGGAGCTGTTTTTT
NA,TRBV7-9,TRBJ2-7,NA,CASSTLGYRDTHQGGQYF,TGTGCCAGCAGCACCCTCGGATACCGGGACACACACCAAGGGGGGCAGTACTTC
few,TRBV19,TRBJ2-7,NA,CASSYGALYEQYF,TGTGCCAGTAGTTATGGGGCGCTCTACGAGCAGTACTTC
once,TRBV6-2/TRBV6-3,TRBJ2-7,NA,CASSFGGTEQYF,TGTGCCAGCAGTTTTGGAGGGACCGAGCAGTACTTC